Following are 21 T cell receptor beta chains from one sample sequenced in a study of T cell repertoires in cytomegalovirus infection (dated by TCRdb to about 2019). The antigens for these receptors are not known. Sequencing was performed on an Illumina HiSeq 1500. TCRdb reworked the public reads: Q25 trimming with fastp, MiXCR clone assembly, productive beta chains retained. For every CDR3 protein sequence, its rows merge into one entry that carries the most common genes and DNA. The table for this sample lists about 85,000 distinct CDR3 sequences; about 44% of them were counted only once. The ten most abundant clones make up approximately 93% of the sample. The sample's treatment or condition, from its label and the paper: in vitro stimulation with specific CMV peptide epitopes to enrich CMV-specific T cells. Sequencing used CD8+ T cells from cultured PBMCs, obtained from culture after CMV antigen stimulation. These receptors came from a human donor in good health (CMV status not recorded). Some clones in this sample may be carry-over from other donors' samples.

This clonotype came up a few times. This chain connects TRBV7-6 to TRBJ2-2; D remains ambiguous. V was shortened by 2 bases and J by 3 bases, with 16 bases between the two germline ends. This CDR3 has 17 residues. The germline gives CDR1 SGHVS, CDR2 FNYEAQ. The CDR3 here is CASSLISPQRDTGELFF. In nucleotides, the CDR3 is TGTGCCAGCAGCTTAATCAGTCCGCAGCGAGACACCGGGGAGCTGTTTTTT.

This clonotype was seen a single time. This rearrangement joins TRBV29-1 to TRBJ1-4; 7 nucleotides match TRBD1. Germline V lookup: CDR1 SQVTM, CDR2 ANQGSEA. The CDR3 covers 16 residues. After removal of 7 bases from V and 7 bases from J, the junction contained 18 bases not matched to a gene. CDR3 sequence (DNA): TGCAGCGCCCGTGGGACAGTTCTAGGAGGTAGTGAAAAACTGTTTTTT. Translating it yields CSARGTVLGGSEKLFF.

This clonotype was counted only a few times. The chain joins TRBV7-2 to TRBJ1-1, with D tentatively TRBD1 (5 bases). This CDR3 comprises 16 residues. Deletions cut 1 base from V and 0 bases from J, with 12 bases between. The V gene's germline CDR1 is SGHTA and CDR2 FQGNSA. CDR3 region: CASSLVGGALNTEAFF. CDR3 nucleotide sequence: TGTGCCAGCAGCTTAGTCGGCGGGGCCCTGAACACTGAAGCTTTCTTT.

This clonotype showed up just once. The chain carries TRBV5-1 and TRBJ2-7; 8 bases map to TRBD1. Trimming cost V 0 bases and J 0 bases; bases outside gene matches: 5. CDR3 length equals 16 residues. Germline V gene lookup returns CDR1 SGHRS and CDR2 YFSETQ. The CDR3 sequence: CASSLEQGDPSYEQYF. For the CDR3, the DNA is TGCGCCAGCAGCTTGGAACAGGGGGACCCCTCCTACGAGCAGTACTTC. The full variable domain, in which reference TRBV5-1 and TRBJ2-7 provide the parts outside the CDR3, is KAGVTQTPRYLIKTRGQQVTLSCSPISGHRSVSWYQQTPGQGLQFLFEYFSETQRNKGNFPGRFSGRQFSNSRSEMNVSTLELGDSALYLCASSLEQGDPSYEQYFGPGTRLTVT.

The chain uses TRBV7-8 and TRBJ2-2, with D perhaps matching TRBD2 (6 bases). The length of the CDR3 is 17 residues. CDR1 and CDR2 from the germline V gene are SGHVS and FQNEAQ. With 0 bases removed from V and 1 base from J, the gap between germline ends came to 12 bases. CDR3 sequence reads: CASSLAGGRRNTGELFF. CDR3 nucleotide sequence: TGTGCCAGCAGCTTAGCCGGTGGGAGGCGGAACACCGGGGAGCTGTTTTTT.

This clonotype was observed a handful of times. The rearrangement links TRBV12-5 to TRBJ1-2; D is ambiguous. This CDR3 is built from 14 residues. CDR1 is LGHNT and CDR2 is FRNRAP in the germline V gene. V lost 5 bases and J lost 4, with 14 bases in between. The DNA for the CDR3 is TGTGCTAGTGGTGCAGACGGGATAACCTATGGCTACACCTTC. It translates to CASGADGITYGYTF.

DNA for the CDR3: TGTGCCAGCAGCTATGGAGGGCCCCTGGGTGGCTACACCTTC. Its translation is CASSYGGPLGGYTF. The V gene is TRBV14, the J gene TRBJ1-2; D is unresolved. The length of the CDR3 is 14 residues. V lost 5 bases and J 7 bases, leaving 17 bases between the germline ends. The germline gives CDR1 SGHDN, CDR2 FVKESK.

This clonotype occurred a few times. J is TRBJ2-7 and V is TRBV12-3 or TRBV12-4; a possible D gene is TRBD1 (6 bases). The germline V and J ends were trimmed by 6 bases and 3 bases, with 12 bases remaining between them. This CDR3 is built from 13 residues. This CDR3 reads CASSPDSFYEQYF. CDR3 bases: TGTGCCAGCAGCCCGGACAGTTTCTACGAGCAGTACTTC.

This clonotype was observed a handful of times. The chain carries TRBV29-1 and TRBJ1-4; D is unresolved. The germline V and J ends were trimmed by 4 bases and 5 bases, with 17 bases remaining between them. The germline gives CDR1 SQVTM, CDR2 ANQGSEA. CDR3 length: 15 amino acids. The CDR3 reads CSVAGKGRTNEKLFF. Written as DNA, the CDR3 is TGCAGCGTTGCGGGCAAAGGAAGGACCAATGAAAAACTGTTTTTT.

The CDR3, as DNA: TGTGCCAGCAGCTTTGTGGGTTGGCTATACACTGAAGCTTTCTTT. Translated: CASSFVGWLYTEAFF. The gene calls are TRBV5-6 and TRBJ1-1, with D uncertain. The CDR3 consists of 15 residues. Germline-derived CDR1 and CDR2 are SGHDT and YYEEEE. Between the trimmed V and J ends, which lost 2 bases and 3 bases, there was a span of 14 bases. The full variable domain, in which reference TRBV5-6 and TRBJ1-1 provide the parts outside the CDR3, is DAGVTQSPTHLIKTRGQQVTLRCSPKSGHDTVSWYQQALGQGPQFIFQYYEEEERQRGNFPDRFSGHQFPNYSSELNVNALLLGDSALYLCASSFVGWLYTEAFFGQGTRLTVV.

The rearrangement joins TRBV7-9 to TRBJ2-1; tentatively, D is TRBD2 (5 bases). The ends were cut back, 5 bases at V and 1 base at J, with 15 bases in the middle. The CDR3 loop spans 16 amino acids. Germline-derived CDR1 and CDR2 are SEHNR and FQNEAQ (reference sequence). For the CDR3, the DNA is TGTGCCAGCAGCCACCCAGGCGGGCCTTCCTACAATGAGCAGTTCTTC. Its translation is CASSHPGGPSYNEQFF.

J is TRBJ2-3 and V is TRBV4-1; no clear D. Germline V CDR1 and CDR2: MGHRA, YSYEKL. The CDR3 runs to 14 residues. V shed 4 bases and J shed 3 bases, with 11 bases lying between them. This CDR3 reads CASSPPARTDTQYF. The CDR3 DNA sequence: TGCGCCAGCAGCCCCCCTGCCAGAACAGATACGCAGTATTTT.

The J gene is TRBJ2-7, the V gene TRBV5-4; D is undetermined. Germline CDR1 SGHNT, CDR2 YYREEE (reference sequence). There are 12 residues in the CDR3. Trimming removed 10 bases at V and 0 bases at J, with 11 bases between. CDR3 region: CAVHWGSYEQYF. In DNA, the CDR3 is TGTGCCGTACACTGGGGCTCCTACGAGCAGTACTTC.

V gene TRBV6-5 combines with J gene TRBJ1-3; D is undetermined. Germline loops: CDR1 MNHEY, CDR2 SVGAGI. CDR3 length equals 13 residues. V was cut by 3 bases and J by 3 bases, with 6 bases left in between. The CDR3 region has the DNA TGTGCCAGCAGTTATTCCGGTGGAAACACCATATATTTT. Protein sequence: CASSYSGGNTIYF.

V and J are TRBV7-6 and TRBJ1-1; D not certain. Germline CDR1 reads SGHVS; CDR2 reads FNYEAQ. The V and J ends lost 2 bases and 2 bases respectively, with 6 bases between them. This CDR3 spans 13 amino acids. CDR3 protein: CASSLTQNTEAFF. The CDR3 region has the DNA TGTGCCAGCAGCTTAACGCAAAACACTGAAGCTTTCTTT.

This clonotype was detected a few times. The gene calls are TRBV7-9 and TRBJ2-2; maybe TRBD2 (5 bases). Germline V gives CDR1 SEHNR, CDR2 FQNEAQ (reference sequence). Trimming removed 4 bases from V and 6 bases from J, with 12 bases in between. The CDR3 is 14 residues long. In DNA, the CDR3 is TGTGCCAGCAGCTCGGTGAGGGTTCCCGGGGAGCTGTTTTTT. Its protein is CASSSVRVPGELFF.

The V call is TRBV4-1, the J call TRBJ1-1; the D gene is possibly TRBD1 (5 bases). The CDR3 runs to 15 residues. The V and J ends lost 4 bases and 1 base respectively, with 13 bases between them. Germline V lookup: CDR1 MGHRA, CDR2 YSYEKL. CDR3 amino acids: CASSPRPGGNTEAFF. The CDR3 DNA follows: TGCGCCAGCAGCCCCCGGCCGGGGGGGAACACTGAAGCTTTCTTT.

The V gene is TRBV11-2, the J gene TRBJ2-7, with D unclear. V was cut by 5 bases and J by 0 bases, with 8 bases left in between. The CDR3 length is 13 residues. Germline V CDR1 and CDR2: SGHAT, FQNNGV. CDR3 bases: TGTGCCAGCAGCACGGGTCGCTCCTACGAGCAGTACTTC. It is translated as CASSTGRSYEQYF.

This clonotype appeared a few times. The chain couples TRBV27 to TRBJ2-1, with D tentatively TRBD1 (5 bases). The V end lost 4 bases, the J end lost 10 bases, and 8 bases lay between the germline ends. Germline V CDR1 and CDR2: MNHEY, SMNVEV (reference sequence). The CDR3 runs 11 residues. CDR3 region: CASSSYREQFF. DNA of the CDR3: TGTGCCAGCAGTTCATACAGGGAGCAGTTCTTC.

This clonotype was counted only a few times. V usage is TRBV4-1 and J usage is TRBJ1-2; weak D call: TRBD1 (6 bases). This CDR3 has 16 residues. Looked up from germline, CDR1 is MGHRA and CDR2 is YSYEKL. Trimming shortened V by 1 base and J by 6 bases, and 18 bases separated the two germline ends. CDR3 sequence reads: CASSQARTVFPDGYTF. The CDR3 DNA reads as TGCGCCAGCAGCCAAGCGAGGACAGTATTTCCAGATGGCTACACCTTC.

The chain has TRBV7-2 and TRBJ1-5, with 10 bases fitting TRBD1. Germline V gene lookup returns CDR1 SGHTA and CDR2 FQGNSA. This CDR3 spans 15 amino acids. V trimming: 3 bases; J trimming: 2 bases; junction bases outside the gene matches: 1. CDR3 in DNA: TGTGCCAGCAGCTTGACAGGGGGCCGCAATCAGCCCCAGCATTTT. Translated, it gives CASSLTGGRNQPQHF.